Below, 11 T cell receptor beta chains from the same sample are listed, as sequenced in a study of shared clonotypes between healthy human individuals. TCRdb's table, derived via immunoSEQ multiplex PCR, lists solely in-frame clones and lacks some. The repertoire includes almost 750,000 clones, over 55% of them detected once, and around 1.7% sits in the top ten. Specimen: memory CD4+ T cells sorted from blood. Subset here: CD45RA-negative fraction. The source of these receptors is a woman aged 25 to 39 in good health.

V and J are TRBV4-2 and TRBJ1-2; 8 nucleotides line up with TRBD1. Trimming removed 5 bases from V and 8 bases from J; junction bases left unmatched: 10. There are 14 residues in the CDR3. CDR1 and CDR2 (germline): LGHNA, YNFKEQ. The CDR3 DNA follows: TGTGCCAGCAGCACCTCCGACAGGGGCTGGGGCTACACCTTC. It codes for CASSTSDRGWGYTF.

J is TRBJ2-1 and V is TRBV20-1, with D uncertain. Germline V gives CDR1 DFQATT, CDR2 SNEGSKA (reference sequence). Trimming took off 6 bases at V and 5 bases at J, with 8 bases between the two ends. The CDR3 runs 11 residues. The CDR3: CSAPDHNEQFF. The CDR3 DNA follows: TGCAGTGCGCCCGACCACAATGAGCAGTTCTTC.

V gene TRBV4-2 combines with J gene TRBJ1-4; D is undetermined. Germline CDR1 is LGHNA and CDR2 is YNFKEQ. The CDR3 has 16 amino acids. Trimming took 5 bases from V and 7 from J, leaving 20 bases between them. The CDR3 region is CASSYVGGRGFEKLFF. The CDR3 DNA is TGTGCCAGCAGCTACGTTGGAGGGCGTGGATTTGAAAAACTGTTTTTT.

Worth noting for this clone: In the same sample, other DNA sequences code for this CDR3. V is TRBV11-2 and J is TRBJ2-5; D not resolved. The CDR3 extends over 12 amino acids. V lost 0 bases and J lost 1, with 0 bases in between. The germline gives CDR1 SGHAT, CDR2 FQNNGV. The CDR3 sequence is CASSLDQETQYF. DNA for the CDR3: TGTGCCAGCAGCTTAGACCAAGAGACCCAGTACTTC.

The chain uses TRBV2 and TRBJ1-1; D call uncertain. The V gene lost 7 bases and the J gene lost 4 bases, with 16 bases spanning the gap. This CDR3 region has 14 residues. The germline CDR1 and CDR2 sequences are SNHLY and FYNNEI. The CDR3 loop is CASIGSPSGTEAFF. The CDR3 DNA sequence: TGTGCCAGCATAGGAAGTCCATCGGGCACTGAAGCTTTCTTT.

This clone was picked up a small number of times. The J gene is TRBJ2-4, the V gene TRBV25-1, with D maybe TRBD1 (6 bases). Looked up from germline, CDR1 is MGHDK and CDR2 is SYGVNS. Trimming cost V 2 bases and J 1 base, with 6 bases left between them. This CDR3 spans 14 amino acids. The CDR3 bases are TGTGCCAGCAGTGAAGGACAGGCCAAAAACATTCAGTACTTC. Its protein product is CASSEGQAKNIQYF.

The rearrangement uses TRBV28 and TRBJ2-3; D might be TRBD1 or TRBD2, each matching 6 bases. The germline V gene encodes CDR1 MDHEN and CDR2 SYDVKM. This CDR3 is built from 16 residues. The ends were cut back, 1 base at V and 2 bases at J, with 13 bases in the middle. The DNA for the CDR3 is TGTGCCAGCAGTTTATCACGGGGGCGAATCACAGATACGCAGTATTTT. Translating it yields CASSLSRGRITDTQYF.

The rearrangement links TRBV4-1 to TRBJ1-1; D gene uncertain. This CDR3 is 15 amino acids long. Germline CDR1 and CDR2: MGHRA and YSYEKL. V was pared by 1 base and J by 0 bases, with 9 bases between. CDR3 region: CASSQVGGMNTEAFF. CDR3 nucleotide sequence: TGCGCCAGCAGCCAAGTCGGCGGAATGAACACTGAAGCTTTCTTT.

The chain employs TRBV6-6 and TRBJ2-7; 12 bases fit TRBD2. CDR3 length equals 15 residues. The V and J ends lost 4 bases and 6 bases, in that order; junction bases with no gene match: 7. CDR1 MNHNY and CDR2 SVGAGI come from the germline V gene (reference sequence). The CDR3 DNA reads TGTGCCAGCAGTTCCACGACTAGCGGGAGTAGCGAGCAGTACTTC. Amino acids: CASSSTTSGSSEQYF.

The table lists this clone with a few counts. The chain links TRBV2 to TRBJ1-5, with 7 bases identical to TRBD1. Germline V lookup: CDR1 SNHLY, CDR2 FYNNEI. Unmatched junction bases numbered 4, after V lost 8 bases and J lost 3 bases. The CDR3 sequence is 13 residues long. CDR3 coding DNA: TGTGCCAGCGGGGGACAGTTCAATCAGCCCCAGCATTTT. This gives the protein CASGGQFNQPQHF.

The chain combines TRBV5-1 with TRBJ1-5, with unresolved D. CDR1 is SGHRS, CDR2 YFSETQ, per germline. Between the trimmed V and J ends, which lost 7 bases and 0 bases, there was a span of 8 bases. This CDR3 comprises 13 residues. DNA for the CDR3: TGCGCCAGCGCTCCAGATAGCAATCAGCCCCAGCATTTT. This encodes CASAPDSNQPQHF.